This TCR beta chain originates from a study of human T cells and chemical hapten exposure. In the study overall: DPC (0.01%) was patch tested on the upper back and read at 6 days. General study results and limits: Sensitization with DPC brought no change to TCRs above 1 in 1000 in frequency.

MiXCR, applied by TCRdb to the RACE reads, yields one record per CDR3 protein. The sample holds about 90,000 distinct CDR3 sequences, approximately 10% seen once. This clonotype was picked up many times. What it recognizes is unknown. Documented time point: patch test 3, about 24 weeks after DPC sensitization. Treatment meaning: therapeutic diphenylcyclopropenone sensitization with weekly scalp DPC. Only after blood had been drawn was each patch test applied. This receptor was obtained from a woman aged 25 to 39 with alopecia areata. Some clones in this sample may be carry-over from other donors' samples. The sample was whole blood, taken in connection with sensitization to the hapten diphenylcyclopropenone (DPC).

For the CDR3, the DNA is TGTGCCAGCAGCTTAGCGGAGAACACTGAAGCTTTCTTT. This encodes CASSLAENTEAFF. This chain connects TRBV7-6 to TRBJ1-1, with unresolved D. Per germline, CDR1 SGHVS and CDR2 FNYEAQ. The CDR3 totals 13 residues. Between the trimmed V and J ends, which lost 0 bases and 1 base, there was a span of 3 bases.